The present T cell receptor beta chain was sequenced within a study of OX40 agonist ivuxolimab in advanced cancers. Across the study: Cohort: around 86% men, mean age approximately 66, aged roughly 20 to 79. Three patients, one with hepatocellular carcinoma and two with cutaneous melanoma, responded partially. The study, taken as a whole, reports: The mean number of expanded clones was higher in CD8+ T cells than in CD4+.

Sequenced by immunoSEQ multiplex PCR; TCRdb stores in-frame clones only, minus some. The table has 63,000 or so clones, around 88% seen once; the top ten hold 2% to 2.5%. V shed 6 bases, J shed 3 bases, and the junction held 5 bases outside the gene matches. The CDR3 spans 16 residues. CDR1 SGHVS and CDR2 FNYEAQ come from the germline V gene. With regard to this clone: Its antigen remains unknown.

The rearrangement joins TRBV7-6 to TRBJ2-6; 10 nucleotides line up with TRBD1. The TCR comes from an adult with an advanced solid tumor such as melanoma, head and neck, liver or kidney cancer. The material sequenced was CD4+ or CD8+ T cells sorted from blood, taken in a trial of the OX40 agonist ivuxolimab. Here the CDR3 reads CASSSDRGRGANVLTF. The DNA for the CDR3 is TGTGCCAGCAGTTCAGACAGGGGGCGTGGGGCCAACGTCCTGACTTTC.